One sample yielded the 7 T cell receptor beta chains listed below, sequenced in a study of siplizumab effects on memory and regulatory T cells. TCRdb's table, derived via immunoSEQ multiplex PCR, lists solely in-frame clones and lacks some. The repertoire has approximately 120,000 clones, just over 90% of them found once; the top ten carry approximately 0.17%. Specimen: non-Treg CD4+ T cells sorted from blood. The receptors originated from a human donor in good health.

The J gene is TRBJ2-1, the V gene TRBV6-4, with 7 bases fitting TRBD2. The CDR3 consists of 14 residues. CDR1 MRHNA and CDR2 SNTAGT come from the germline V gene. With 10 bases clipped from V and 4 bases from J, the junction kept 10 bases outside the gene matches. The CDR3 loop reads CATRPAGVYNEQFF. In DNA, the CDR3 is TGTGCCACCCGCCCGGCGGGGGTTTACAATGAGCAGTTCTTC.

Here the CDR3 reads CASSSHPGGVRRNQPQHF. DNA of the CDR3: TGTGCCAGCAGTTCTCACCCCGGGGGGGTGCGTCGCAATCAGCCCCAGCATTTT. This sequence joins TRBV28 and TRBJ1-5; TRBD1 is a possible D gene (5 bases). V shed 4 bases and J shed 2 bases, with 21 bases lying between them. Germline V gene data show CDR1 as MDHEN and CDR2 as SYDVKM. CDR3 size: 18 residues. Using reference TRBV28 and TRBJ1-5 for the parts outside the CDR3, the full variable domain is DVKVTQSSRYLVKRTGEKVFLECVQDMDHENMFWYRQDPGLGLRLIYFSYDVKMKEKGDIPEGYSVSREKKERFSLILESASTNQTSMYLCASSSHPGGVRRNQPQHFGDGTRLSIL.

This rearrangement joins TRBV19 to TRBJ2-3; D is possibly TRBD1 or TRBD2 (5 bases each). Germline CDR1 is LNHDA and CDR2 is SQIVND (reference sequence). V lost 6 bases, J lost 2 bases, and 21 bases lay in between. The CDR3 has 17 amino acids. CDR3 in amino acids: CASRTLGVRDDTDTQYF. DNA for the CDR3: TGTGCCAGTAGAACTTTGGGGGTCCGGGATGACACAGATACGCAGTATTTT.

V is TRBV18 and J is TRBJ2-3; the D is unclear. This CDR3 region has 13 residues. The V end was cut by 4 bases, the J end by 0 bases, with 5 bases between. Germline lookup yields CDR1 KGHSH and CDR2 LQKENI. The chain's CDR3 is CASSQTSTDTQYF. DNA of the CDR3: TGTGCCAGCTCACAGACTAGCACAGATACGCAGTATTTT.

This chain connects TRBV14 to TRBJ2-2; 9 bases are shared with TRBD2. The CDR3 is 20 residues long. Trimming took 4 bases from V and 3 from J; bases not matched to a gene: 18. Germline V gene data show CDR1 as SGHDN and CDR2 as FVKESK. CDR3 DNA: TGTGCCAGCAGCCCAAGAGGAACGGGTCTAGCGGGGCGAGACACCGGGGAGCTGTTTTTT. Amino acids: CASSPRGTGLAGRDTGELFF.

This clone showed up just once. The V call is TRBV7-8, the J call TRBJ2-2; no clear D. V was cut by 2 bases and J by 5 bases, with 6 bases left in between. CDR3 size: 13 residues. Germline V gene lookup returns CDR1 SGHVS and CDR2 FQNEAQ. The CDR3 region has the DNA TGTGCCAGCAGCTTACTGGGAACCGGGGAGCTGTTTTTT. Its protein product is CASSLLGTGELFF.

The V gene is TRBV4-1, the J gene TRBJ2-3; 8 bases map to TRBD2. V was pared by 5 bases and J by 0 bases, with 4 bases of the junction left unmatched. Germline values: CDR1 MGHRA, CDR2 YSYEKL. The CDR3 runs 15 residues. The CDR3 sequence: CASSSGGLSTDTQYF. The CDR3 DNA sequence: TGCGCCAGCAGCTCGGGGGGGCTAAGCACAGATACGCAGTATTTT.